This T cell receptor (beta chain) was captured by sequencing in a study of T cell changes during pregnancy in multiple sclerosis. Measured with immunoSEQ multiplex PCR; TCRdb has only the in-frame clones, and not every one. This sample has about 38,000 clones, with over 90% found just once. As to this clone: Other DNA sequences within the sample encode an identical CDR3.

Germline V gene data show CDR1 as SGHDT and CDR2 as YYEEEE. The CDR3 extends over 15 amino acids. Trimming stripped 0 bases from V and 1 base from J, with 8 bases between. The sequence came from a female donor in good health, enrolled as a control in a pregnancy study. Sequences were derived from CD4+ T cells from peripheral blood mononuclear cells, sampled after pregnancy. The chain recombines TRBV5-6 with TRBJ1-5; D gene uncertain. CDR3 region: CASSLGPGSNQPQHF. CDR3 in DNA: TGTGCCAGCAGCTTGGGACCGGGGAGCAATCAGCCCCAGCATTTT.